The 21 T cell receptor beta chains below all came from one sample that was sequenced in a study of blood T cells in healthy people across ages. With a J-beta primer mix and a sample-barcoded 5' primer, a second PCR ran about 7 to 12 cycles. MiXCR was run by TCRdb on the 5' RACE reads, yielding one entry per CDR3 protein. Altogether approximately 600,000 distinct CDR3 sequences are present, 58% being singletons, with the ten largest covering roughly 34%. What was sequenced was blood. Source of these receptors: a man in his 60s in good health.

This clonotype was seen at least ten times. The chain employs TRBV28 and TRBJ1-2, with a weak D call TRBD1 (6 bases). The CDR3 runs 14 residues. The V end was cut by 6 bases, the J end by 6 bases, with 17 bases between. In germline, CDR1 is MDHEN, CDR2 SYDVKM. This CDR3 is CASSRQASPNGYTF. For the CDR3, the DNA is TGTGCCAGCAGCAGACAGGCTTCTCCTAATGGCTACACCTTC.

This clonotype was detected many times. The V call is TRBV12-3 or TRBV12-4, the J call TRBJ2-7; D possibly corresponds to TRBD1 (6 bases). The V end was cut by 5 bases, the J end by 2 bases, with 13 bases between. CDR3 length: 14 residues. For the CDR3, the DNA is TGTGCCAGCAGTCTCACCACAGGGCCCTACGAGCAGTACTTC. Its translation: CASSLTTGPYEQYF.

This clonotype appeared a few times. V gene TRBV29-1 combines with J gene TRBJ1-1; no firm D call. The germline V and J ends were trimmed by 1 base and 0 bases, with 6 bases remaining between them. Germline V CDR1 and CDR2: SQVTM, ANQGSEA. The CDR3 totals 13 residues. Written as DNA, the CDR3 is TGCAGCGTTGAAGGGACGGTGAACACTGAAGCTTTCTTT. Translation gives CSVEGTVNTEAFF.

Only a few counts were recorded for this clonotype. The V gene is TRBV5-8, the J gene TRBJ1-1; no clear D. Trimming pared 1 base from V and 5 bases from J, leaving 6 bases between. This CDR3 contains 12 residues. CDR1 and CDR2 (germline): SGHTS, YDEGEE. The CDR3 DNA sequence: TGTGCCAGCAGCTTGACTGGGACTGAAGCTTTCTTT. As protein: CASSLTGTEAFF.

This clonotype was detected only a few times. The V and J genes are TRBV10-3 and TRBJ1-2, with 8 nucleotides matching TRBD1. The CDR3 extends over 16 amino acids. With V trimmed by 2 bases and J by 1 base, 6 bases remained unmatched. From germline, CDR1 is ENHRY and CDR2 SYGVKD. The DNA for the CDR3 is TGTGCCATCAGTGAGGAGACAGGGGCAGTTAACTATGGCTACACCTTC. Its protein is CAISEETGAVNYGYTF.

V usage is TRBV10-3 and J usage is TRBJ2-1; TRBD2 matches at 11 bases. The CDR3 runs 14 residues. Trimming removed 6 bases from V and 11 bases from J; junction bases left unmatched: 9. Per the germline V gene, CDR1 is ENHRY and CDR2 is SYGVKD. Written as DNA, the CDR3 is TGTGCCATCAGGATAGCGGGGGGGCCAAGTCAGCAGTTCTTC. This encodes CAIRIAGGPSQQFF.

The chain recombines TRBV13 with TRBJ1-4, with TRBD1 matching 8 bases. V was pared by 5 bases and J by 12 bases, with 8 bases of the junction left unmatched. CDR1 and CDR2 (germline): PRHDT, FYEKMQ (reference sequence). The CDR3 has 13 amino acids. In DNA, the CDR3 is TGTGCCAGCAGCCGGGACAGGAACGATGAACTGTTTTTT. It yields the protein CASSRDRNDELFF.

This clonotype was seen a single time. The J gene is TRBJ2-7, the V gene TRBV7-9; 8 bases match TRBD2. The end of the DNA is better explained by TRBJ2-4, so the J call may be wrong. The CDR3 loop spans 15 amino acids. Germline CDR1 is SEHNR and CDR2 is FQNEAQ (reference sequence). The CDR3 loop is CASSLGGAGENIQYF. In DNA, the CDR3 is TGTGCCAGCAGCTTAGGGGGAGCGGGGGAAAACATTCAGTACTTC.

CDR3 nucleotide sequence: TGTGCCAGCAGTTCCCGCGCGACTAGAGCAGAGACCCAGTACTTC. Encoded protein: CASSSRATRAETQYF. The chain recombines TRBV6-5 with TRBJ2-5; tentatively, D is TRBD2 (6 bases). V gave up 4 bases and J gave up 4 bases, with 16 bases separating them. Germline V CDR1 and CDR2: MNHEY, SVGAGI. The CDR3 is 15 residues long.

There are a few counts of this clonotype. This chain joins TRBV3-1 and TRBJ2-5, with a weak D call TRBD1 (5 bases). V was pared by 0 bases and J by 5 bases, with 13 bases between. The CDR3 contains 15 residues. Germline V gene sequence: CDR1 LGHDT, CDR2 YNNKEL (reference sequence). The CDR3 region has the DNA TGTGCCAGCAGCCAAGATCATCGCAGGGTGGAGACCCAGTACTTC. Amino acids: CASSQDHRRVETQYF.

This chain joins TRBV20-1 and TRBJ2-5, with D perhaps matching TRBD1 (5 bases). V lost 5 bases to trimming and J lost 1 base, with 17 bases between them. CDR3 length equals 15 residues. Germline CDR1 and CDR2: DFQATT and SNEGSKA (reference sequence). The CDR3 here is CSARQGSHIQETQYF. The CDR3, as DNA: TGCAGTGCTCGGCAGGGATCCCATATCCAAGAGACCCAGTACTTC.

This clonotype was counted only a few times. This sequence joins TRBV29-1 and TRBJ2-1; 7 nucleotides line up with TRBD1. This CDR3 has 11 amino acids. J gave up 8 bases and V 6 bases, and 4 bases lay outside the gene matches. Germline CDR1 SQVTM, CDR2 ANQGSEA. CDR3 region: CSVTRGHEQFF. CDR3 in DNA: TGCAGCGTGACGAGGGGGCATGAGCAGTTCTTC.

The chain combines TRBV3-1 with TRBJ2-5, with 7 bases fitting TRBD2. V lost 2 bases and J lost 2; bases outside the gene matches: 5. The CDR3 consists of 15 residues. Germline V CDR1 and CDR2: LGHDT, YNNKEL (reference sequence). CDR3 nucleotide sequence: TGTGCCAGCAGCCAATTGGGGGGGGGTCAAGAGACCCAGTACTTC. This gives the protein CASSQLGGGQETQYF.

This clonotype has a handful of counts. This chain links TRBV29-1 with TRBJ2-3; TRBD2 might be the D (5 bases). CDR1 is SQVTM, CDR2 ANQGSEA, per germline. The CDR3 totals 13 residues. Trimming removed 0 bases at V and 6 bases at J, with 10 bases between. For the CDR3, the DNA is TGCAGCGTTGAAGAGTCCCCGGGGGATACGCAGTATTTT. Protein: CSVEESPGDTQYF.

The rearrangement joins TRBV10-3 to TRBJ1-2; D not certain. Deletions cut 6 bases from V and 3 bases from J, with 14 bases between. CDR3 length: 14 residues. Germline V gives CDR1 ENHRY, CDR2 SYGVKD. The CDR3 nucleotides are TGTGCCATCAGCGCCTCGGGGAGGGACTATGGCTACACCTTC. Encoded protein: CAISASGRDYGYTF.

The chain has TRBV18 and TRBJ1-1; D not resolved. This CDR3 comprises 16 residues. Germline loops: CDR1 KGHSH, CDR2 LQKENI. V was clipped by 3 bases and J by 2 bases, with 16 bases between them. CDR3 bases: TGTGCCAGCTCACCCCAGATCCCAGCGACTAACACTGAAGCTTTCTTT. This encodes CASSPQIPATNTEAFF. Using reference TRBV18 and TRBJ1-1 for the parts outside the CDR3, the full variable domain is NAGVMQNPRHLVRRRGQEARLRCSPMKGHSHVYWYRQLPEEGLKFMVYLQKENIIDESGMPKERFSAEFPKEGPSILRIQQVVRGDSAAYFCASSPQIPATNTEAFFGQGTRLTVV.

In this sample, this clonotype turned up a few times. CDR3 loop: CASRTWSGTSYEQYF. The CDR3 DNA sequence: TGCGCCAGCAGGACTTGGTCCGGGACAAGCTACGAGCAGTACTTC. This chain joins TRBV5-1 and TRBJ2-7, with a weak D call TRBD1 (6 bases). The germline CDR1 and CDR2 sequences are SGHRS and YFSETQ. V was clipped by 5 bases and J by 3 bases, with 18 bases between them. The CDR3 contains 15 residues.

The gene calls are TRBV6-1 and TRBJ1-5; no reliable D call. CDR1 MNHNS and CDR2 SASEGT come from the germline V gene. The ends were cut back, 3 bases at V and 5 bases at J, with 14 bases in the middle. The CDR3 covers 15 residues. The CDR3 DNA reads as TGTGCCAGCAGTGACACGCAGGCGTTTCATCAGCCCCAGCATTTT. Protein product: CASSDTQAFHQPQHF.

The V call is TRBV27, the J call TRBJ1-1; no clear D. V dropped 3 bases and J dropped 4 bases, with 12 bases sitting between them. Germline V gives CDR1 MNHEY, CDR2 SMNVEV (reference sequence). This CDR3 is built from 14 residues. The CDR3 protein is CASSFSATSTEAFF. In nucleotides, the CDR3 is TGTGCCAGCAGTTTCTCAGCCACGTCCACTGAAGCTTTCTTT.

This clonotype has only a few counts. CDR3 coding DNA: TGTGCCAGCTCACCCAGGGGAGGGGGAGAGCAGTACTTC. Protein product: CASSPRGGGEQYF. This rearrangement joins TRBV18 to TRBJ2-5; the D gene is possibly TRBD2 (7 bases). The CDR3 has 13 amino acids. Per germline, CDR1 KGHSH and CDR2 LQKENI. Trimming left V 3 bases short and J 11 bases short, with 16 bases between.

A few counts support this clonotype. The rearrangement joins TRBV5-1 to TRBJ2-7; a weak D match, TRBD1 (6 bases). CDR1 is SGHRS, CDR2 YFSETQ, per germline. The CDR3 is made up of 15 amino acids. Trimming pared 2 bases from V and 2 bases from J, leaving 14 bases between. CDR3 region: CASSLTGQQPYEQYF. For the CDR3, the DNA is TGCGCCAGCAGCTTAACAGGACAGCAACCCTACGAGCAGTACTTC.